This T cell receptor beta chain was observed in a study of T cells in localized non-small cell lung cancer. TCRdb's table, derived via immunoSEQ multiplex PCR, lists solely in-frame clones and lacks some. Here the sample spans about 3,700 clones, 20% to 25% being singletons. The CDR3 is made up of 17 amino acids. V gave up 1 base and J gave up 0 bases, with 13 bases separating them. CDR1 is SGHNT, CDR2 YENEEA, per germline. Study-wide results and limits: Uninvolved neighboring lung showed the greatest T cell clonality, exceeding tumor. A median of around 52 clones ranked among the top 100 in tumor appeared in adjacent lung.

This clone is classed as medium-sized. Antigen specificity is unknown. The chain employs TRBV11-3 and TRBJ2-4; either TRBD1 or TRBD2 may fit D (5 bases each). Sequenced here: lung tumor tissue, sampled before any cancer treatment. The source is a woman aged 35 to 75 with stage I lung adenocarcinoma. This CDR3 is CASSLGLGRGAKNIQYF. CDR3 sequence (DNA): TGTGCCAGCAGCTTAGGTCTGGGACGAGGAGCCAAAAACATTCAGTACTTC.